These 8 T cell receptor beta chains were all obtained from the same sample, sequenced in a study of control samples from healthy donors and cancer patients. The protocol was immunoSEQ multiplex PCR, while the TCRdb copy is restricted to in-frame clones and leaves out a portion. The sample has about 44,000 clones; more than 70% are singletons. The sequenced sample was PBMCs. The receptor source for this set is a woman aged 55-70 years with lung cancer.

DNA of the CDR3: TGCGCCAGCAGCCAAGGTCGGGACAGTAATTCACCCCTCCACTTT. Translation gives CASSQGRDSNSPLHF. The chain joins TRBV4-1 to TRBJ1-6; 7 bases line up with TRBD1. Germline V lookup: CDR1 MGHRA, CDR2 YSYEKL. Germline trimming cut 1 base from V and 6 bases from J; bases unmatched to any gene: 3. This CDR3 spans 15 amino acids.

The chain joins TRBV15 to TRBJ2-3; D call uncertain. The V gene's germline CDR1 is LNHNV and CDR2 YYDKDF (reference sequence). The V end was cut by 0 bases, the J end by 0 bases, with 10 bases between. The CDR3 is 16 amino acids. The chain's CDR3 is CATSRDLVTSTDTQYF. The CDR3 nucleotides read TGTGCCACCAGCAGAGATTTAGTAACTAGCACAGATACGCAGTATTTT. Full variable domain (missing parts from reference TRBV15 and TRBJ2-3): DAMVIQNPRYQVTQFGKPVTLSCSQTLNHNVMYWYQQKSSQAPKLLFHYYDKDFNNEADTPDNFQSRRPNTSFCFLDIRSPGLGDTAMYLCATSRDLVTSTDTQYFGPGTRLTVL.

The genes are TRBV3-1 (or the pseudogene TRBV3-2) and TRBJ1-1; D remains unclear. The CDR3 spans 15 residues. V shed 0 bases and J shed 1 base, with 9 bases lying between them. Germline CDR1 reads LGHDT; CDR2 reads YNNKEL (reference sequence). This CDR3 is CASSQDAWGNTEAFF. CDR3 sequence (DNA): TGTGCCAGCAGCCAAGATGCTTGGGGGAACACTGAAGCTTTCTTT.

The chain combines TRBV27 with TRBJ1-5, with D unresolved. This CDR3 has 12 amino acids. Between the trimmed V and J ends, which lost 6 bases and 7 bases, there was a span of 10 bases. Per the germline V gene, CDR1 is MNHEY and CDR2 is SMNVEV (reference sequence). CDR3 sequence: CASSRIGQPQHF. In DNA form, the CDR3 reads TGTGCCAGCAGCCGTATTGGGCAGCCCCAGCATTTT.

This chain joins TRBV6-5 and TRBJ1-2, with D unclear. From germline, CDR1 is MNHEY and CDR2 SVGAGI. This CDR3 has 13 amino acids. The germline V and J ends were trimmed by 5 bases and 4 bases, with 11 bases remaining between them. CDR3 in amino acids: CASSPSRTYGYTF. CDR3 nucleotides: TGTGCCAGCAGTCCGTCGAGGACCTATGGCTACACCTTC.

The rearrangement joins TRBV5-6 to TRBJ1-4; TRBD1 might be the D (6 bases). Trimming took 4 bases from V and 3 from J, leaving 16 bases between them. Germline V gene data show CDR1 as SGHDT and CDR2 as YYEEEE. The CDR3 spans 16 residues. The CDR3 DNA follows: TGTGCCAGCAGCAGGGGACCTAGGGGGGCTAATGAAAAACTGTTTTTT. It is translated as CASSRGPRGANEKLFF.

The chain carries TRBV6-1 and TRBJ1-5; the D is unclear. The germline CDR1 and CDR2 sequences are MNHNS and SASEGT. V was clipped by 2 bases and J by 0 bases, with 8 bases between them. CDR3 length equals 15 residues. The CDR3, as DNA: TGTGCCAGCAGTGAACGGCAAAATAGCAATCAGCCCCAGCATTTT. It translates to CASSERQNSNQPQHF.

This chain connects TRBV6-5 to TRBJ2-7; D gene ambiguous. With 2 bases removed from V and 1 base from J, the gap between germline ends came to 6 bases. CDR1 is MNHEY, CDR2 SVGAGI, per germline. The CDR3 runs 13 residues. In DNA form, the CDR3 reads TGTGCCAGCAGTTACGGGCAGTCCTACGAGCAGTACTTC. Its protein is CASSYGQSYEQYF.